These 3 T cell receptor beta chains originate from one sample sequenced in a study of cytomegalovirus exposure and HLA in healthy donors. The method was immunoSEQ multiplex PCR; TCRdb's version includes in-frame clones alone and lacks a portion of them. The sample holds about 120,000 clones, about 91% seen once. Material for sequencing was PBMCs. The source is a man aged 18-30 years in good health and CMV-seronegative.

This sequence joins TRBV4-3 and TRBJ2-7; a possible D gene is TRBD2 (6 bases). Germline values: CDR1 LGHNA, CDR2 YSLEER. Trimming took 4 bases from V and 1 from J, leaving 11 bases between them. This CDR3 is 14 amino acids long. The DNA of the CDR3 is TGCGCCAGCAGCCCGGGGGACGGATCCTACGAGCAGTACTTC. This translates into CASSPGDGSYEQYF.

The CDR3 coding sequence is TGTGCCAGCAAGACCGTCGGGACAGGGATTAAGGCCCAGCATTTT. It specifies CASKTVGTGIKAQHF. The chain uses TRBV27 and TRBJ1-5, with TRBD1 matching 9 bases. The CDR3 consists of 15 residues. Germline lookup yields CDR1 MNHEY and CDR2 SMNVEV (reference sequence). J lost 11 bases, V lost 7 bases, and 15 bases had no gene match.

The CDR3: CASSFASGYYNEQFF. CDR3 in DNA: TGTGCCAGCAGCTTCGCTAGCGGATATTACAATGAGCAGTTCTTC. V and J are TRBV2 and TRBJ2-1; 7 bases match TRBD2. This CDR3 is 15 amino acids long. Trimming took 6 bases from V and 4 from J; bases not matched to a gene: 9. Looked up from germline, CDR1 is SNHLY and CDR2 is FYNNEI.